Shown below are 12 T cell receptor beta chains from a single sample sequenced in a study of blood T cells in healthy people across ages. With a J-beta primer mix and a sample-barcoded 5' primer, a second PCR ran about 6 to 11 cycles. TCRdb recomputed calls from the 5' RACE reads with MiXCR, one row per CDR3 protein. The sample includes some 1,800,000 distinct CDR3 sequences, approximately 40% of them seen just once. The sequenced sample consisted of blood. These receptors were obtained from a human donor in good health.

CDR3 sequence reads: CSVLTASQGGYTF. CDR3 nucleotide sequence: TGCAGCGTTTTGACAGCTTCACAGGGGGGCTACACCTTC. V and J are TRBV29-1 and TRBJ1-2; 7 bases align to TRBD1. After removal of 5 bases from V and 8 bases from J, the junction contained 11 bases not matched to a gene. The CDR3 covers 13 residues. The germline V gene encodes CDR1 SQVTM and CDR2 ANQGSEA.

The gene calls are TRBV7-2 and TRBJ2-4; 10 bases agree with TRBD2. V was pared by 4 bases and J by 1 base, with 4 bases of the junction left unmatched. Germline V CDR1 and CDR2: SGHTA, FQGNSA. There are 16 residues in the CDR3. The CDR3 sequence: CASSSSLAGAKNIQYF. CDR3 nucleotide sequence: TGTGCCAGCAGCTCCTCACTAGCGGGGGCCAAAAACATTCAGTACTTC.

The J gene is TRBJ1-2, the V gene TRBV29-1, with TRBD1 identical over 7 bases. CDR1 and CDR2 (germline): SQVTM, ANQGSEA. This CDR3 has 14 residues. V trimming: 1 base; J trimming: 6 bases; junction bases outside the gene matches: 8. The CDR3 here is CSVEGTGFTDGYTF. The CDR3 nucleotides read TGCAGCGTTGAAGGGACAGGATTTACGGATGGCTACACCTTC.

The rearrangement joins TRBV7-2 to TRBJ2-3; D is uncertain. Trimming took 5 bases from V and 5 from J, leaving 8 bases between them. The germline CDR1 and CDR2 sequences are SGHTA and FQGNSA. This CDR3 is 12 amino acids long. This chain's CDR3 is CASSRPEDTQYF. The CDR3 DNA sequence: TGTGCCAGCAGCCGACCAGAAGATACGCAGTATTTT.

This clonotype was seen a few times. The chain combines TRBV7-2 with TRBJ1-1; D might be TRBD1 (5 bases). Germline V gene data show CDR1 as SGHTA and CDR2 as FQGNSA. The CDR3 is made up of 13 amino acids. The V and J ends lost 0 bases and 7 bases respectively, with 9 bases between them. CDR3 amino acids: CASSLARDYEAFF. CDR3 sequence (DNA): TGTGCCAGCAGCTTAGCCAGGGACTATGAAGCTTTCTTT.

This clonotype was detected once. The chain combines TRBV4-2 with TRBJ1-2; D is unclear. The germline V gene encodes CDR1 LGHNA and CDR2 YNFKEQ. Trimming took off 4 bases at V and 4 bases at J, with 7 bases between the two ends. The CDR3 totals 12 residues. CDR3 nucleotide sequence: TGTGCCAGCAGCCCCTGGGGCTATGGCTACACCTTC. Translating it yields CASSPWGYGYTF.

This chain's CDR3 is CSVVVRTNYNEQFF. In nucleotides, the CDR3 is TGCAGCGTGGTCGTAAGGACAAATTACAATGAGCAGTTCTTC. The chain joins TRBV29-1 to TRBJ2-1; weak D call: TRBD1 (5 bases). Germline CDR1 reads SQVTM; CDR2 reads ANQGSEA. The ends were cut back, 6 bases at V and 4 bases at J, with 16 bases in the middle. The CDR3 runs 14 residues.

This clonotype showed up many times. This rearrangement joins TRBV7-2 to TRBJ2-3; no reliable D call. V lost 5 bases, J lost 6 bases, and 9 bases lay in between. The CDR3 runs to 12 residues. Looked up from germline, CDR1 is SGHTA and CDR2 is FQGNSA. CDR3 amino acids: CASSPTKDTQYF. CDR3 nucleotides: TGTGCCAGCAGCCCTACAAAGGATACGCAGTATTTT.

In this sample, this clonotype turned up a few times. The chain has TRBV12-3 or TRBV12-4 and TRBJ2-7; 7 bases agree with TRBD2. The junction had 6 bases not matched to a gene; V was cut back by 6 bases and J by 4 bases. The CDR3 covers 13 residues. This CDR3 reads CASSRGGVYEQYF. The CDR3 bases are TGTGCCAGCAGCCGGGGAGGGGTTTACGAGCAGTACTTC.

The rearrangement links TRBV12-3 or TRBV12-4 to TRBJ2-2; 7 bases line up with TRBD2. The CDR3 length is 16 residues. With 5 bases clipped from V and 4 bases from J, the junction kept 10 bases outside the gene matches. In nucleotides, the CDR3 is TGTGCCAGCAGTGTCCCTTGGCGGGGGTCCACCGGGGAGCTGTTTTTT. Translating it yields CASSVPWRGSTGELFF.

The V call is TRBV20-1, the J call TRBJ1-4; D remains unclear. Trimming removed 1 base at V and 8 bases at J, with 8 bases between. This CDR3 has 12 residues. The germline V gene encodes CDR1 DFQATT and CDR2 SNEGSKA (reference sequence). The CDR3 protein is CSARVVSEKLFF. The DNA of the CDR3 is TGCAGTGCTAGAGTGGTATCGGAAAAACTGTTTTTT.

This chain joins TRBV4-3 and TRBJ2-7; D is undetermined. Trimming removed 3 bases at V and 7 bases at J, with 19 bases between. The germline V gene has CDR1 LGHNA and CDR2 YSLEER. The CDR3 is 15 amino acids. CDR3 nucleotides: TGCGCCAGCAGCCACGCTGGCTTAACCTACAATGAGCAGTACTTC. As protein: CASSHAGLTYNEQYF.